These 20 T cell receptor beta chains share one sample of origin, sequenced in a study of shared clonotypes between healthy human individuals. Using immunoSEQ multiplex PCR, the repertoire was profiled, and TCRdb retains in-frame clones only, with some absent. The sample has some 2,500,000 clones, approximately 93% seen once. Material: naive CD4+ T cells from PBMCs. Subset denoted: CD45RA+ positively selected. The source of these receptors is a young man in good health. Some clones in this sample may be carry-over from other donors' samples.

The genes are TRBV5-8 and TRBJ2-5; a possible D gene is TRBD1 (6 bases). The CDR3 is 14 residues long. The V and J ends lost 3 bases and 5 bases respectively, with 14 bases between them. The germline V gene encodes CDR1 SGHTS and CDR2 YDEGEE. The CDR3 protein is CASSYSTGGETQYF. CDR3 coding DNA: TGTGCCAGCAGCTATTCGACAGGCGGCGAGACCCAGTACTTC. Filled out from reference TRBV5-8 and TRBJ2-5, the complete variable domain reads EAGVTQSPTHLIKTRGQQATLRCSPISGHTSVYWYQQALGLGLQFLLWYDEGEERNRGNFPPRFSGRQFPNYSSELNVNALELEDSALYLCASSYSTGGETQYFGPGTRLLVL.

With respect to this clone: The sample holds other DNA sequences that translate to the same CDR3. The chain recombines TRBV27 with TRBJ1-2; 8 bases fit TRBD1. The germline V gene encodes CDR1 MNHEY and CDR2 SMNVEV (reference sequence). This CDR3 is built from 15 residues. The ends lost 5 bases at V and 2 bases at J; junction bases unmatched: 7. CDR3 bases: TGTGCCAGCAGTCTCAGGCGGACAGGGAACTATGGCTACACCTTC. Protein product: CASSLRRTGNYGYTF.

The J gene is TRBJ2-1, the V gene TRBV4-2; maybe TRBD1 (6 bases). This CDR3 contains 16 residues. Trimming removed 0 bases from V and 0 bases from J, with 9 bases in between. Germline CDR1 LGHNA, CDR2 YNFKEQ. CDR3 loop: CASSQEGTLSYNEQFF. The DNA for the CDR3 is TGTGCCAGCAGCCAAGAAGGGACACTCTCCTACAATGAGCAGTTCTTC.

CDR3 residues: CASSLTLGLGETQYF. DNA for the CDR3: TGTGCCAGCAGCTTAACGTTGGGGCTTGGGGAGACCCAGTACTTC. The V call is TRBV7-3, the J call TRBJ2-5, with D possibly matching TRBD1 (5 bases). The CDR3 runs to 15 residues. Trimming removed 0 bases at V and 5 bases at J, with 13 bases between. In germline, CDR1 is SGHTA, CDR2 FQGTGA.

This clone was observed a handful of times. V is TRBV27 and J is TRBJ2-7; 7 nucleotides match TRBD1. The CDR3 runs to 14 residues. CDR1 MNHEY and CDR2 SMNVEV come from the germline V gene (reference sequence). The ends lost 3 bases at V and 4 bases at J; junction bases unmatched: 6. CDR3 coding DNA: TGTGCCAGCAGTTTTTGGGGACAGCATTACGAGCAGTACTTC. Translation gives CASSFWGQHYEQYF.

This sequence joins TRBV10-3 and TRBJ1-2; D ambiguous. The CDR3 runs to 13 residues. Germline assignment: CDR1 ENHRY and CDR2 SYGVKD. Deletions cut 0 bases from V and 5 bases from J, with 7 bases between. CDR3 sequence reads: CAISESSEYGYTF. For the CDR3, the DNA is TGTGCCATCAGTGAGTCGTCAGAGTATGGCTACACCTTC.

The chain joins TRBV10-3 to TRBJ2-5; maybe TRBD2 (6 bases). This CDR3 contains 13 residues. Germline CDR1 and CDR2: ENHRY and SYGVKD. Between the trimmed V and J ends, which lost 6 bases and 5 bases, there was a span of 13 bases. The CDR3 DNA reads TGTGCCATCAGCCGGGACTCCGGGGAGACCCAGTACTTC. It codes for CAISRDSGETQYF.

The chain carries TRBV7-3 and TRBJ2-3; 9 positions agree with TRBD2. V lost 5 bases and J lost 3; bases outside the gene matches: 21. The CDR3 is 20 residues long. CDR1 is SGHTA, CDR2 FQGTGA, per germline. CDR3 bases: TGTGCCAGCAGCCCTCAACCGGGACTAGCCTTTCACGAGGGGACAGATACGCAGTATTTT. Encoded protein: CASSPQPGLAFHEGTDTQYF.

CDR3 region: CSVTGQKGTEAFF. The CDR3 DNA follows: TGCAGCGTTACGGGACAGAAGGGCACTGAAGCTTTCTTT. The chain carries TRBV29-1 and TRBJ1-1; TRBD1 matches at 7 bases. This CDR3 spans 13 amino acids. V gave up 5 bases and J gave up 4 bases; unmatched junction bases: 7. Germline V CDR1 and CDR2: SQVTM, ANQGSEA.

The chain uses TRBV27 and TRBJ1-1; D unclear. The CDR3 sequence is 15 residues long. With 3 bases removed from V and 9 bases from J, the gap between germline ends came to 20 bases. In germline, CDR1 is MNHEY, CDR2 SMNVEV (reference sequence). In nucleotides, the CDR3 is TGTGCCAGCAGTTTTTCGGCGGTGAGGACGCGTAAAGCTTTCTTT. Translated, it gives CASSFSAVRTRKAFF.

CDR3 residues: CSAEQGQGYGYTF. CDR3 nucleotides: TGCAGCGCGGAGCAGGGGCAGGGCTATGGCTACACCTTC. V gene TRBV29-1 combines with J gene TRBJ1-2; weak D call: TRBD1 (6 bases). From germline, CDR1 is SQVTM and CDR2 ANQGSEA. V was shortened by 7 bases and J by 4 bases, with 16 bases between the two germline ends. The CDR3 is 13 residues long.

V usage is TRBV19 and J usage is TRBJ2-7, with D possibly called TRBD1 or TRBD2 (5 bases each). Germline loops: CDR1 LNHDA, CDR2 SQIVND (reference sequence). Between the trimmed V and J ends, which lost 5 bases and 0 bases, there was a span of 17 bases. The CDR3 has 16 amino acids. The CDR3, as DNA: TGTGCCAGTAGTGAACCGGGACGCGATCTCTCCTACGAGCAGTACTTC. Amino acid sequence: CASSEPGRDLSYEQYF.

The rearrangement joins TRBV20-1 to TRBJ1-1; D gene uncertain. This CDR3 contains 11 residues. The V end was cut by 3 bases, the J end by 10 bases, with 12 bases between. CDR1 is DFQATT, CDR2 SNEGSKA, per germline (reference sequence). In DNA, the CDR3 is TGCAGTGCTAGGGCCCCGGAGGGAGCTTTCTTT. Translated: CSARAPEGAFF.

The J gene is TRBJ1-2, the V gene TRBV5-6; D perhaps matches TRBD1 (6 bases). CDR1 SGHDT and CDR2 YYEEEE come from the germline V gene. V gave up 4 bases and J gave up 0 bases, with 10 bases separating them. This CDR3 has 14 amino acids. The CDR3 DNA is TGTGCCAGCAGCCCCGGACAGCCTAACTATGGCTACACCTTC. Residues: CASSPGQPNYGYTF.

This chain links TRBV2 with TRBJ1-3; D is undetermined. This CDR3 region has 17 residues. From germline, CDR1 is SNHLY and CDR2 FYNNEI. V gave up 3 bases and J gave up 1 base, with 16 bases separating them. CDR3 amino acids: CASSDAGVGSSGNTIYF. CDR3 coding DNA: TGTGCCAGCAGTGATGCGGGAGTCGGGTCTTCTGGAAACACCATATATTTT.

The V and J genes are TRBV15 and TRBJ1-1; D ambiguous. Per germline, CDR1 LNHNV and CDR2 YYDKDF (reference sequence). The CDR3 extends over 13 amino acids. V was cut by 8 bases and J by 5 bases, with 15 bases left in between. The CDR3 here is CATQISRGTEAFF. The DNA for the CDR3 is TGTGCCACCCAAATTTCTCGGGGAACTGAAGCTTTCTTT.

The chain carries TRBV12-5 and TRBJ2-1; D remains ambiguous. Between the trimmed V and J ends, which lost 4 bases and 5 bases, there was a span of 6 bases. CDR3 length: 12 amino acids. Germline V CDR1 and CDR2: LGHNT, FRNRAP. CDR3: CASGYRDNEQFF. The DNA of the CDR3 is TGTGCTAGTGGTTACAGAGACAATGAGCAGTTCTTC.

On this clone itself: Other DNA sequences from this sample encode an identical CDR3 as well. The V and J genes are TRBV5-8 and TRBJ2-3; no firm D call. Germline CDR1 reads SGHTS; CDR2 reads YDEGEE. Trimming left V 5 bases short and J 0 bases short, with 4 bases between. CDR3 length: 12 amino acids. The CDR3 DNA follows: TGTGCCAGCAGTACTAGCACAGATACGCAGTATTTT. As protein: CASSTSTDTQYF.

The chain uses TRBV30 and TRBJ2-1; 11 positions agree with TRBD2. CDR3 size: 16 residues. Germline V lookup: CDR1 GTSNPN, CDR2 SVGIG (reference sequence). Trimming removed 2 bases from V and 9 bases from J; junction bases left unmatched: 12. CDR3 region: CAWSPTPLAGGSEQFF. The CDR3 coding sequence is TGTGCCTGGAGTCCCACCCCGCTAGCGGGAGGATCTGAGCAGTTCTTC.

The count of this clone is one. This chain joins TRBV5-6 and TRBJ2-5, with D possibly being TRBD1 (6 bases). The CDR3 has 13 residues. V dropped 4 bases and J dropped 7 bases, with 14 bases sitting between them. The germline gives CDR1 SGHDT, CDR2 YYEEEE. This CDR3 reads CASSRWTVGTQYF. In nucleotides, the CDR3 is TGTGCCAGCAGCAGATGGACAGTGGGGACCCAGTACTTC.